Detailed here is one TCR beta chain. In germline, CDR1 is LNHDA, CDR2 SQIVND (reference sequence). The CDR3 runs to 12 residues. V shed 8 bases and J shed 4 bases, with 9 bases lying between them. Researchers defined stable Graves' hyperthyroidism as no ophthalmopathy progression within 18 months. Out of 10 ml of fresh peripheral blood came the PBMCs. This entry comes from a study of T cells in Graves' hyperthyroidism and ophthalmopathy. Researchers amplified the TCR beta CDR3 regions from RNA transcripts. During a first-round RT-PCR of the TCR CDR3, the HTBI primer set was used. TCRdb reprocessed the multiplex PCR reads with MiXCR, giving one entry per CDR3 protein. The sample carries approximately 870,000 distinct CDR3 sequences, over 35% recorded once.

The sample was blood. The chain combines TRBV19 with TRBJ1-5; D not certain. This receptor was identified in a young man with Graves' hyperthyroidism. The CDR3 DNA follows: TGTGCCAGTCCCGACTCGAATCAGCCCCAGCATTTT. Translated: CASPDSNQPQHF.